This TCR beta chain was sequenced in a study of radiation and T cells in renal cell carcinoma. Trimming cost V 10 bases and J 0 bases, with 9 bases left between them. The CDR3 runs 12 residues. The germline V gene has CDR1 LNHDA and CDR2 SQIVND (reference sequence). Clones were read by immunoSEQ multiplex PCR, and TCRdb kept only the in-frame ones, dropping some. Seen here are about 77,000 clones, around four fifths observed once, and the top ten hold approximately 2.4%. Time point: blood 4 weeks post-SBRT, at nephrectomy. As to treatment: 15 Gy SBRT to primary tumor, nephrectomy 4 weeks later. Material: blood, obtained from a patient whose treatment included radiotherapy and nephrectomy. The chain uses TRBV19 and TRBJ1-1; D might be TRBD1 (5 bases). This clonotype was obtained from a woman in her sixties with renal cell carcinoma. The CDR3 DNA is TGTGCCATTAGGGGCATGAACACTGAAGCTTTCTTT. Protein product: CAIRGMNTEAFF.